The TCR beta chain under discussion was sequenced for a study of T cell changes during pregnancy in multiple sclerosis. Generated by immunoSEQ multiplex PCR, the TCRdb table keeps only in-frame clones and is missing some. The sample records about 50,000 clones, 92% being singletons. The germline V gene encodes CDR1 SGHRS and CDR2 YFSETQ. CDR3 size: 15 residues. J was trimmed by 5 bases and V by 4 bases; bases with no gene match: 9. This clone was observed a handful of times. This receptor was taken from a female donor in good health, enrolled as a control in a pregnancy study. The sequencing here drew on CD4+ T cells from peripheral blood mononuclear cells, taken after pregnancy. The chain recombines TRBV5-1 with TRBJ2-3; 8 nucleotides align to TRBD1. In DNA, the CDR3 is TGCGCCAGCAGCCCAGGGGGCATGGGTGGAGATACGCAGTATTTT. Translating gives CASSPGGMGGDTQYF. The variable domain in full, completed from reference TRBV5-1 and TRBJ2-3, reads KAGVTQTPRYLIKTRGQQVTLSCSPISGHRSVSWYQQTPGQGLQFLFEYFSETQRNKGNFPGRFSGRQFSNSRSEMNVSTLELGDSALYLCASSPGGMGGDTQYFGPGTRLTVL.